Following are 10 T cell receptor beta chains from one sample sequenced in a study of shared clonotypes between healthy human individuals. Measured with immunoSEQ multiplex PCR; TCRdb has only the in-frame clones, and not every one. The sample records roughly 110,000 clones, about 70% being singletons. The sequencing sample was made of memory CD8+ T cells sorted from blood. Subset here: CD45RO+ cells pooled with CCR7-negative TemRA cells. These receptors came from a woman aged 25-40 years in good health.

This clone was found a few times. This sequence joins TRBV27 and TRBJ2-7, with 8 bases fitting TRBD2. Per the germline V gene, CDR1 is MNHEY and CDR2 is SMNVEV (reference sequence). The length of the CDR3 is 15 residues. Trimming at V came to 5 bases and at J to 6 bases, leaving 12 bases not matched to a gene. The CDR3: CASSLDVGGGSEQYF. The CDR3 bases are TGTGCCAGCAGTCTCGACGTCGGGGGGGGTAGCGAGCAGTACTTC.

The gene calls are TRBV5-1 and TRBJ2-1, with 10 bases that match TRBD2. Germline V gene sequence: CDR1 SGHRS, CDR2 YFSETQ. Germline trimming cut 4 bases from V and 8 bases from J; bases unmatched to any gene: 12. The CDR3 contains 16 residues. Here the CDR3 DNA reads TGCGCCAGCAGCCGAATAGCTAGCGGGAGTATCGATGAGCAGTTCTTC. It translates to CASSRIASGSIDEQFF.

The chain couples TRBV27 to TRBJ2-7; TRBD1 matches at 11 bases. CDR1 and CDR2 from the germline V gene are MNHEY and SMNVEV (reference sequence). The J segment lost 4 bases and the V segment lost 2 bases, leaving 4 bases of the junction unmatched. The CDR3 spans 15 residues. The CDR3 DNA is TGTGCCAGCAGTTTAATCGGGACAGGGGGGTACGAGCAGTACTTC. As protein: CASSLIGTGGYEQYF.

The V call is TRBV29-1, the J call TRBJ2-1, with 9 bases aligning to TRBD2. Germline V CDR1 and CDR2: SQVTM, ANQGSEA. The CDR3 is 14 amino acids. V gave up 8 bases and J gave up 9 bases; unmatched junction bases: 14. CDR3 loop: CSYSRGGRATEQFF. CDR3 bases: TGCAGCTACTCAAGGGGCGGGAGGGCCACTGAGCAGTTCTTC.

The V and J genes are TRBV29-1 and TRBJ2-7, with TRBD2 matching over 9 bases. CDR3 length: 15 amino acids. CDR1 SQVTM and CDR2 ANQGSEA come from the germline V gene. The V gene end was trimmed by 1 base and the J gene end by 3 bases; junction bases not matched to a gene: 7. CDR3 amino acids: CSVEGMASGNYEQYF. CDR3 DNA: TGCAGCGTTGAAGGGATGGCTAGCGGGAACTACGAGCAGTACTTC.

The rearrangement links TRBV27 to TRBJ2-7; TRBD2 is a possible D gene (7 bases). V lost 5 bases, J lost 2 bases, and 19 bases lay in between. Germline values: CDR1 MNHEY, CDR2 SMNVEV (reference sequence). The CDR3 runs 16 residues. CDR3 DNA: TGTGCCAGCAGTCCAATGGGGGGGGCTCAACCCTACGAGCAGTACTTC. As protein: CASSPMGGAQPYEQYF.

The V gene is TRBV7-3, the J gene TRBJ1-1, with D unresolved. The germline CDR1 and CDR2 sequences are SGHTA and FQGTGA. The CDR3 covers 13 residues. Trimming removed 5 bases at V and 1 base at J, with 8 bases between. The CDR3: CASSRLSNTEAFF. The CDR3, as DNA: TGTGCCAGCAGCCGTCTGTCGAACACTGAAGCTTTCTTT.

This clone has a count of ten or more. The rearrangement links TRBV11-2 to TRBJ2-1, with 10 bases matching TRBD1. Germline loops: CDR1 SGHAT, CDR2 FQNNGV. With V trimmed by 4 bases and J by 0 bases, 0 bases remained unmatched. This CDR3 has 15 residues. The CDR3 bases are TGTGCCAGCAGCTGGGACAGGGGCTCCTACAATGAGCAGTTCTTC. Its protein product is CASSWDRGSYNEQFF.

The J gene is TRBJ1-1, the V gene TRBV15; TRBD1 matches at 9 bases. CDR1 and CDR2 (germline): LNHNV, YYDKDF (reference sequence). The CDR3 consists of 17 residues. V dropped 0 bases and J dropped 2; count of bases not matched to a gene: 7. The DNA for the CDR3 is TGTGCCACCAGCAGAGATTATTGGGACAGGGAAAACACTGAAGCTTTCTTT. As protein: CATSRDYWDRENTEAFF.

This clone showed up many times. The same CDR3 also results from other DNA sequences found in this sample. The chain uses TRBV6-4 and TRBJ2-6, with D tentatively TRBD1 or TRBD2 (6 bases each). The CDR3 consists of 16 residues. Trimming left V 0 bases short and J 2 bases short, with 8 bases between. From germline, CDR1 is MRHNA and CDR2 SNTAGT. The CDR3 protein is CASSDSGGAGANVLTF. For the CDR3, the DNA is TGTGCCAGCAGTGACTCGGGGGGCGCTGGGGCCAACGTCCTGACTTTC.